Presented here are 9 T cell receptor beta chains from one specimen sequenced in a study of T-cell reconstitution after alpha-beta-depleted transplantation in children. Unique molecular identifiers tagged the TCRbeta library. One entry per CDR3 protein, called by TCRdb with MiXCR from the PCR reads. The repertoire has 480,000 or so distinct CDR3 sequences, 8% to 11% of them found once; the top ten carry 2% to 2.5%. The sample in question was PBMCs, obtained before TCRalphabeta/CD19-depleted stem cell transplant. These receptors all stem from a child aged 2 to 15 with inherited bone marrow failure, due to receive a stem cell transplant.

Worth noting for this clonotype: The junction departs from germline at one end; a sequencing error may be responsible. The V call is TRBV4-2, the J call TRBJ2-1; 9 bases are a match to TRBD2. CDR3 length: 15 amino acids. Germline V gene lookup returns CDR1 LGHNA and CDR2 YNFKEQ. The CDR3 is CASSQEAGGPNDQFF. The CDR3 DNA is TGTGCCAGCAGCCAAGAGGCGGGAGGGCCGAATGACCAGTTCTTC.

This clonotype was seen repeatedly, ten times or more. The chain combines TRBV5-1 with TRBJ2-1; either TRBD1 or TRBD2 may fit D (5 bases each). The germline V gene has CDR1 SGHRS and CDR2 YFSETQ. CDR3 length: 13 amino acids. Trimming stripped 1 base from V and 10 bases from J, with 12 bases between. This CDR3 reads CASSLTREPEQFF. The DNA for the CDR3 is TGCGCCAGCAGCTTGACCAGGGAGCCCGAGCAGTTCTTC.

The rearrangement uses TRBV24-1 and TRBJ2-3, with TRBD1 matching 8 bases. The germline V gene encodes CDR1 KGHDR and CDR2 SFDVKD. The CDR3 is 19 residues long. Trimming at V came to 4 bases and at J to 3 bases, leaving 17 bases not matched to a gene. The chain's CDR3 is CATSDATISGGRSTDTQYF. The CDR3 coding sequence is TGTGCCACCAGTGACGCAACTATATCAGGGGGCAGATCGACAGATACGCAGTATTTT.

The table lists this clonotype with many counts. The rearrangement uses TRBV5-1 and TRBJ2-2; 12 nucleotides line up with TRBD1. Germline V gene data show CDR1 as SGHRS and CDR2 as YFSETQ. Trimming at V came to 2 bases and at J to 7 bases, leaving 3 bases not matched to a gene. The CDR3 has 15 amino acids. The CDR3 coding sequence is TGCGCCAGCAGCTTTGGGACAGGGGGCGACGGGGAGCTGTTTTTT. It yields the protein CASSFGTGGDGELFF.

This clonotype has only a few counts. The J gene is TRBJ2-1, the V gene TRBV25-1, with 10 nucleotides matching TRBD1. The ends lost 7 bases at V and 15 bases at J; junction bases unmatched: 6. This CDR3 has 11 amino acids. Germline CDR1 and CDR2: MGHDK and SYGVNS. For the CDR3, the DNA is TGTGCCAGCATAGGGACAGGGGTCTGGTTCTTC. It encodes CASIGTGVWFF. Drawing the rest from reference TRBV25-1 and TRBJ2-1, the complete variable domain is EADIYQTPRYLVIGTGKKITLECSQTMGHDKMYWYQQDPGMELHLIHYSYGVNSTEKGDLSSESTVSRIRTEHFPLTLESARPSHTSQYLCASIGTGVWFFGPGTRLTVL.

Many counts were recorded for this clonotype. The rearrangement uses TRBV5-1 and TRBJ2-5, with D tentatively TRBD2 (6 bases). V was cut by 0 bases and J by 10 bases, with 22 bases left in between. CDR3 length: 16 residues. CDR1 and CDR2 from the germline V gene are SGHRS and YFSETQ. DNA of the CDR3: TGCGCCAGCAGCTTGGCCGAGGGAGCGGGTGTCTTAGACCAGTACTTC. It translates to CASSLAEGAGVLDQYF.

The rearrangement uses TRBV5-1 and TRBJ2-1; the match to TRBD2 covers 9 bases. V gave up 0 bases and J gave up 6 bases; unmatched junction bases: 7. The length of the CDR3 is 16 residues. The germline gives CDR1 SGHRS, CDR2 YFSETQ. CDR3 coding DNA: TGCGCCAGCAGCTTGGGACCAGCGGGAGGATCCAATGAGCAGTTCTTC. Amino acids: CASSLGPAGGSNEQFF. Full variable domain (remainder filled in from reference TRBV5-1 and TRBJ2-1): KAGVTQTPRYLIKTRGQQVTLSCSPISGHRSVSWYQQTPGQGLQFLFEYFSETQRNKGNFPGRFSGRQFSNSRSEMNVSTLELGDSALYLCASSLGPAGGSNEQFFGPGTRLTVL.

In its sample, this clonotype was seen many times. The V and J genes are TRBV4-3 and TRBJ1-2; no firm D call. Per germline, CDR1 LGHNA and CDR2 YSLEER. V lost 0 bases to trimming and J lost 4 bases, with 6 bases between them. This CDR3 contains 13 residues. The DNA of the CDR3 is TGCGCCAGCAGCCAAGAGCCTTTCTATGGCTACACCTTC. Encoded protein: CASSQEPFYGYTF.

This clonotype has more than one count but fewer than ten. V gene TRBV27 combines with J gene TRBJ1-5, with D uncertain. V lost 5 bases to trimming and J lost 6 bases, with 14 bases between them. The germline CDR1 and CDR2 sequences are MNHEY and SMNVEV (reference sequence). This CDR3 has 14 residues. In DNA form, the CDR3 reads TGTGCCAGCAGTGCCCTTGGTTGGGGTCAGCCCCAGCATTTT. Its protein is CASSALGWGQPQHF.